The 31 T cell receptor beta chains presented below share a single source sample, sequenced in a study of radiotherapy plus CTLA-4 blockade in lung cancer. Profiled with immunoSEQ multiplex PCR; TCRdb holds only in-frame clones, not every one. Of about 51,000 clones listed, about 76% are singletons. This specimen was peripheral blood, taken from a patient treated with radiotherapy plus ipilimumab. The receptors were sampled from a human donor with non-small cell lung cancer whose response to radiotherapy plus ipilimumab could not be evaluated.

The V call is TRBV6-6, the J call TRBJ2-4; 7 bases map to TRBD1. From germline, CDR1 is MNHNY and CDR2 SVGAGI (reference sequence). With V trimmed by 8 bases and J by 7 bases, 17 bases remained unmatched. The CDR3 has 16 residues. The CDR3 nucleotides read TGTGCCAGCGCCGAGACCTCCCCAGGGGGTGGGAACATTCAGTACTTC. It is translated as CASAETSPGGGNIQYF.

This clone turned up a few times. One junction end does not reproduce the germline sequence, and a read error may be involved. The genes are TRBV7-9 and TRBJ1-1; perhaps TRBD1 as D (5 bases). The length of the CDR3 is 14 residues. The germline CDR1 and CDR2 sequences are SEHNR and FQNEAQ (reference sequence). CDR3 in amino acids: CASILGRLQGEAFF. In nucleotides, the CDR3 is TGTGCCAGCATCTTAGGTCGGTTGCAGGGTGAAGCTTTCTTT.

The V and J genes are TRBV7-2 and TRBJ2-1; D unclear. Germline CDR1 reads SGHTA; CDR2 reads FQGNSA. V was pared by 2 bases and J by 1 base, with 9 bases between. CDR3 length: 15 amino acids. This chain's CDR3 is CASSLTYGSYNEQFF. Written as DNA, the CDR3 is TGTGCCAGCAGCTTAACGTACGGGTCCTACAATGAGCAGTTCTTC. Looking up the rest from reference TRBV7-2 and TRBJ2-1 gives the full variable domain: GAGVSQSPSNKVTEKGKDVELRCDPISGHTALYWYRQSLGQGLEFLIYFQGNSAPDKSGLPSDRFSAERTGGSVSTLTIQRTQQEDSAVYLCASSLTYGSYNEQFFGPGTRLTVL.

The chain recombines TRBV30 with TRBJ2-2, with TRBD2 matching over 9 bases. Germline trimming cut 5 bases from V and 6 bases from J; bases unmatched to any gene: 7. The CDR3 extends over 14 amino acids. In germline, CDR1 is GTSNPN, CDR2 SVGIG (reference sequence). CDR3 in DNA: TGTGCCTGGGGCAGCGGGAGGCTGGCCGGGGAGCTGTTTTTT. Translation: CAWGSGRLAGELFF.

There are a few counts of this clone. The rearrangement joins TRBV7-8 to TRBJ2-7; D is unclear. Germline CDR1 and CDR2: SGHVS and FQNEAQ. V was shortened by 5 bases and J by 1 base, with 12 bases between the two germline ends. This CDR3 comprises 14 residues. As DNA, the CDR3 is TGTGCCAGCAGCCCCATCTTAGATTCCTACGAGCAGTACTTC. This sequence encodes CASSPILDSYEQYF.

This clone was detected only a few times. The rearrangement links TRBV11-1 to TRBJ2-1; 8 nucleotides match TRBD1. V was clipped by 5 bases and J by 7 bases; unmatched bases: 10. Germline V lookup: CDR1 SGHAT, CDR2 FQDESV (reference sequence). The length of the CDR3 is 15 residues. The CDR3 protein is CASSLSRTGTNEQFF. CDR3 nucleotides: TGTGCCAGCAGCCTCTCGCGGACAGGGACGAATGAGCAGTTCTTC. Full variable domain (rest looked up from reference TRBV11-1 and TRBJ2-1): EAEVAQSPRYKITEKSQAVAFWCDPISGHATLYWYRQILGQGPELLVQFQDESVVDDSQLPKDRFSAERLKGVDSTLKIQPAELGDSAMYLCASSLSRTGTNEQFFGPGTRLTVL.

The chain recombines TRBV2 with TRBJ2-7; TRBD1 agrees at 9 bases. This CDR3 is 15 amino acids long. The V segment lost 8 bases and the J segment 2 bases; nucleotides outside the gene matches: 10. Per germline, CDR1 SNHLY and CDR2 FYNNEI. The CDR3 nucleotides are TGTGCCAGCGGGGGATGGGGACAGGGAACCTACGAGCAGTACTTC. Translated: CASGGWGQGTYEQYF.

The chain has TRBV6-5 and TRBJ2-1; D perhaps matches TRBD1 (5 bases). The CDR3 extends over 14 amino acids. V lost 2 bases and J lost 0, with 5 bases in between. Per the germline V gene, CDR1 is MNHEY and CDR2 is SVGAGI. The CDR3 region has the DNA TGTGCCAGCAGTTACGACAGCTCCTACAATGAGCAGTTCTTC. It specifies CASSYDSSYNEQFF.

This chain links TRBV9 with TRBJ2-2; TRBD2 agrees at 15 bases. Trimming removed 4 bases from V and 4 bases from J; junction bases left unmatched: 8. The V gene's germline CDR1 is SGDLS and CDR2 YYNGEE. This CDR3 spans 18 amino acids. CDR3: CASSFGLAGGRGTGELFF. The CDR3, as DNA: TGTGCCAGCAGCTTCGGACTAGCGGGAGGGAGGGGCACCGGGGAGCTGTTTTTT. The entire variable domain, with the rest obtained from reference TRBV9 and TRBJ2-2, is as follows: DSGVTQTPKHLITATGQRVTLRCSPRSGDLSVYWYQQSLDQGLQFLIQYYNGEERAKGNILERFSAQQFPDLHSELNLSSLELGDSALYFCASSFGLAGGRGTGELFFGEGSRLTVL.

The V call is TRBV5-6, the J call TRBJ1-5, with D possibly being TRBD1 (5 bases). The V end lost 1 base, the J end lost 0 bases, and 11 bases lay between the germline ends. This CDR3 comprises 16 residues. Germline CDR1 and CDR2: SGHDT and YYEEEE. CDR3 region: CASSLFTGYSNQPQHF. The CDR3 DNA follows: TGTGCCAGCAGCTTGTTCACAGGCTATAGCAATCAGCCCCAGCATTTT.

Ten or more counts support this clone. The chain uses TRBV19 and TRBJ1-5, with 9 bases lining up with TRBD1. The CDR3 sequence is 15 residues long. V lost 5 bases to trimming and J lost 5 bases; unmatched junction nucleotides: 7. CDR1 LNHDA and CDR2 SQIVND come from the germline V gene (reference sequence). This CDR3 is CASSGTGTGHQPQHF. The CDR3 nucleotides read TGTGCCAGTAGTGGAACCGGGACAGGGCATCAGCCCCAGCATTTT.

This clone was seen a few times. This chain uses TRBV7-3 with TRBJ2-5; tentative D call: TRBD2 (5 bases). Germline V gene sequence: CDR1 SGHTA, CDR2 FQGTGA. The CDR3 consists of 16 residues. Between the trimmed V and J ends, which lost 5 bases and 5 bases, there was a span of 21 bases. Written as DNA, the CDR3 is TGTGCCAGCAGCCCCCGAGGCGGGTGGATCGGTGAGACCCAGTACTTC. This codes for CASSPRGGWIGETQYF.

This clone was detected only a few times. CDR3 sequence (DNA): TGTGCCAGCTCACCATCCTTGACTAGCTACGAGCAGTACTTC. Its protein product is CASSPSLTSYEQYF. This sequence joins TRBV18 and TRBJ2-5; perhaps TRBD2 as D (6 bases). The end of the DNA fits TRBJ2-7 better, so the J call may be wrong. CDR3 length: 14 amino acids. Looked up from germline, CDR1 is KGHSH and CDR2 is LQKENI.

In its sample, this clone was seen a few times. The CDR3 DNA reads TGCGCCAGCAGCCTTCGGATGATGACTAGCGGAGATACGCAGTATTTT. Amino acids: CASSLRMMTSGDTQYF. The chain carries TRBV4-1 and TRBJ2-3; TRBD2 matches at 9 bases. CDR1 and CDR2 (germline): MGHRA, YSYEKL. CDR3 length: 16 amino acids. V lost 4 bases and J lost 5; bases outside the gene matches: 10.

The chain is built from TRBV2 and TRBJ1-4; D may be TRBD1 (6 bases). Germline values: CDR1 SNHLY, CDR2 FYNNEI. The CDR3 covers 15 residues. The V gene lost 7 bases and the J gene lost 0 bases, with 12 bases spanning the gap. CDR3 sequence: CASTDRLATNEKLFF. The CDR3 region has the DNA TGTGCCAGCACCGACAGGCTAGCAACTAATGAAAAACTGTTTTTT. Filled out from reference TRBV2 and TRBJ1-4, the complete variable domain reads EPEVTQTPSHQVTQMGQEVILRCVPISNHLYFYWYRQILGQKVEFLVSFYNNEISEKSEIFDDQFSVERPDGSNFTLKIRSTKLEDSAMYFCASTDRLATNEKLFFGSGTQLSVL.

Remarks on this clone: Other DNA sequences in this specimen translate into the identical CDR3. V is TRBV7-9 and J is TRBJ1-3; 7 nucleotides line up with TRBD1. The V gene's germline CDR1 is SEHNR and CDR2 FQNEAQ (reference sequence). The V gene end was trimmed by 5 bases and the J gene end by 2 bases; junction bases not matched to a gene: 6. The CDR3 loop spans 15 amino acids. The CDR3 spells CASSTTGAPGNTIYF. In DNA, the CDR3 is TGTGCCAGCAGCACCACAGGGGCCCCTGGAAACACCATATATTTT. The full variable domain, its missing parts supplied by reference TRBV7-9 and TRBJ1-3, is DTGVSQNPRHKITKRGQNVTFRCDPISEHNRLYWYRQTLGQGPEFLTYFQNEAQLEKSRLLSDRFSAERPKGSFSTLEIQRTEQGDSAMYLCASSTTGAPGNTIYFGEGSWLTVV.

The genes are TRBV6-1 and TRBJ2-7, with 7 bases that match TRBD1. The junction had 8 bases not matched to a gene; V was cut back by 4 bases and J by 8 bases. The CDR3 has 13 amino acids. The germline gives CDR1 MNHNS, CDR2 SASEGT. In nucleotides, the CDR3 is TGTGCCAGCAGTGGAAGCTGGGGACAGAAGCAGTACTTC. This codes for CASSGSWGQKQYF.

This clone was counted between two and nine times. The genes are TRBV7-3 and TRBJ2-5; 14 nucleotides agree with TRBD2. This CDR3 comprises 16 residues. Germline V gene lookup returns CDR1 SGHTA and CDR2 FQGTGA. V lost 3 bases to trimming and J lost 1 base; unmatched junction nucleotides: 1. Here the CDR3 DNA reads TGTGCCAGCAGCTTCGGACTAGCGGGGGGCCAAGAGACCCAGTACTTC. This codes for CASSFGLAGGQETQYF.

The chain recombines TRBV28 with TRBJ1-1; a possible D gene is TRBD1 (6 bases). From germline, CDR1 is MDHEN and CDR2 SYDVKM. The CDR3 has 13 amino acids. V was cut by 11 bases and J by 1 base, with 14 bases left in between. In DNA, the CDR3 is TGTGCCCTCCGGGCAGGGGAGAACACTGAAGCTTTCTTT. The encoded protein is CALRAGENTEAFF. Combining the CDR3 with reference TRBV28 and TRBJ1-1 gives the whole variable domain DVKVTQSSRYLVKRTGEKVFLECVQDMDHENMFWYRQDPGLGLRLIYFSYDVKMKEKGDIPEGYSVSREKKERFSLILESASTNQTSMYLCALRAGENTEAFFGQGTRLTVV.

V and J are TRBV13 and TRBJ2-2, with a possible D match to TRBD1 (5 bases). The germline V gene has CDR1 PRHDT and CDR2 FYEKMQ (reference sequence). V dropped 1 base and J dropped 6 bases, with 12 bases sitting between them. The CDR3 sequence is 15 residues long. The CDR3 region is CASSLEGAGAGELFF. For the CDR3, the DNA is TGTGCCAGCAGCTTAGAAGGGGCCGGAGCCGGGGAGCTGTTTTTT.

V and J are TRBV18 and TRBJ1-2, with TRBD1 matching over 8 bases. Germline V gene sequence: CDR1 KGHSH, CDR2 LQKENI. V shed 6 bases and J 7 bases; nucleotides not matched to a gene: 10. The length of the CDR3 is 14 residues. CDR3 region: CASSPDRVLLGYTF. DNA for the CDR3: TGTGCCAGCTCTCCGGACAGGGTACTGCTTGGCTACACCTTC.

This clone appeared a few times. This chain links TRBV2 with TRBJ1-5; 9 nucleotides align to TRBD1. Trimming removed 8 bases from V and 6 bases from J; junction bases left unmatched: 11. Germline V gives CDR1 SNHLY, CDR2 FYNNEI. The CDR3 covers 15 residues. The CDR3 is CASSPFGTGTQPQHF. CDR3 nucleotides: TGTGCCAGCTCCCCCTTCGGGACAGGGACTCAGCCCCAGCATTTT.

This chain connects TRBV7-2 to TRBJ2-7; weak D call: TRBD1 (7 bases). Germline V gives CDR1 SGHTA, CDR2 FQGNSA. V was clipped by 2 bases and J by 3 bases, with 11 bases between them. This CDR3 is built from 14 residues. CDR3 sequence reads: CASSLMQGGYEQYF. The CDR3 region has the DNA TGTGCCAGCAGCTTAATGCAGGGGGGCTACGAGCAGTACTTC.

This clone was recorded once. The V and J genes are TRBV5-4 and TRBJ2-5, with a weak D call TRBD1 (6 bases). V lost 0 bases, J lost 2 bases, and 11 bases lay in between. Germline-derived CDR1 and CDR2 are SGHNT and YYREEE (reference sequence). This CDR3 has 15 residues. Here the CDR3 reads CASSLGGGVQETQYF. The DNA for the CDR3 is TGTGCCAGCAGCTTGGGAGGGGGAGTACAAGAGACCCAGTACTTC. The whole variable domain, filled in from reference TRBV5-4 and TRBJ2-5, reads ETGVTQSPTHLIKTRGQQVTLRCSSQSGHNTVSWYQQALGQGPQFIFQYYREEENGRGNFPPRFSGLQFPNYSSELNVNALELDDSALYLCASSLGGGVQETQYFGPGTRLLVL.

This clone has a handful of counts. The chain recombines TRBV11-2 with TRBJ2-2, with 7 nucleotides matching TRBD1. CDR1 is SGHAT and CDR2 is FQNNGV in the germline V gene. This CDR3 has 14 residues. V lost 5 bases to trimming and J lost 7 bases; unmatched junction nucleotides: 7. This CDR3 is CASSRDRAGGELFF. The CDR3 DNA reads TGTGCCAGCAGCCGCGACAGGGCGGGCGGGGAGCTGTTTTTT.

The V gene is TRBV5-4, the J gene TRBJ2-7, with 9 bases matching TRBD2. The CDR3 is 14 amino acids. CDR1 and CDR2 from the germline V gene are SGHNT and YYREEE (reference sequence). V was pared by 2 bases and J by 7 bases, with 7 bases of the junction left unmatched. The CDR3 sequence: CASSFAGGNLEQYF. For the CDR3, the DNA is TGTGCCAGCAGCTTCGCGGGGGGGAATTTAGAGCAGTACTTC.

V is TRBV18 and J is TRBJ1-2, with D unclear. Trimming removed 2 bases from V and 0 bases from J, with 16 bases in between. This CDR3 is built from 17 residues. Germline CDR1 reads KGHSH; CDR2 reads LQKENI. The CDR3 nucleotides are TGTGCCAGCTCACCATCTGGCCCATCTCTGGCTAACTATGGCTACACCTTC. Encoded protein: CASSPSGPSLANYGYTF.

The rearrangement joins TRBV5-6 to TRBJ2-5, with no clear D. The J call is uncertain, as TRBJ2-7 better fits the DNA end. The CDR3 is 14 amino acids. Germline V gives CDR1 SGHDT, CDR2 YYEEEE. This CDR3 reads CASSLLPSSYEQYF. The CDR3 DNA reads as TGTGCCAGCAGCTTGTTGCCAAGCTCCTACGAGCAGTACTTC.

In this sample, this clone turned up once. The V call is TRBV9, the J call TRBJ2-1; tentatively, D is TRBD1 (6 bases). This CDR3 region has 13 residues. V lost 6 bases to trimming and J lost 7 bases, with 14 bases between them. Germline V gene data show CDR1 as SGDLS and CDR2 as YYNGEE. This chain's CDR3 is CASNNRESNEQFF. The CDR3 bases are TGTGCCAGCAACAACAGGGAGTCGAATGAGCAGTTCTTC.

The rearrangement links TRBV29-1 to TRBJ2-7; 7 bases are a match to TRBD1. J gave up 6 bases and V 4 bases, and 6 bases lay outside the gene matches. Germline V gene data show CDR1 as SQVTM and CDR2 as ANQGSEA. This CDR3 comprises 12 residues. In DNA, the CDR3 is TGCAGCGTTGGTAGACAGGGACCCGAGCAGTACTTC. It yields the protein CSVGRQGPEQYF.

V usage is TRBV27 and J usage is TRBJ1-6; D is ambiguous. Germline V gene lookup returns CDR1 MNHEY and CDR2 SMNVEV (reference sequence). This CDR3 is 16 amino acids long. Trimming cost V 1 base and J 7 bases, with 14 bases left between them. CDR3 region: CASSLWQAAGNSPLHF. Here the CDR3 DNA reads TGTGCCAGCAGTTTATGGCAGGCGGCGGGGAATTCACCCCTCCACTTT.